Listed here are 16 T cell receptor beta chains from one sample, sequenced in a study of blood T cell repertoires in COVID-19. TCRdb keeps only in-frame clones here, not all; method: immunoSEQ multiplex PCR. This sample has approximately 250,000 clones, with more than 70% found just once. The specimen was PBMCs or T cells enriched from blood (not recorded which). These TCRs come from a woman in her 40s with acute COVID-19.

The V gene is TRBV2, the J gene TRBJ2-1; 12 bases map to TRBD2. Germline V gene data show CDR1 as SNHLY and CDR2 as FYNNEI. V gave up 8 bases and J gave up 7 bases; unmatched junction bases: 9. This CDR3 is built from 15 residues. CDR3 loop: CASGKTSGSRNEQFF. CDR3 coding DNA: TGTGCCAGCGGGAAGACTAGCGGGAGTAGGAATGAGCAGTTCTTC. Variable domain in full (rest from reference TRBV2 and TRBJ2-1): EPEVTQTPSHQVTQMGQEVILRCVPISNHLYFYWYRQILGQKVEFLVSFYNNEISEKSEIFDDQFSVERPDGSNFTLKIRSTKLEDSAMYFCASGKTSGSRNEQFFGPGTRLTVL.

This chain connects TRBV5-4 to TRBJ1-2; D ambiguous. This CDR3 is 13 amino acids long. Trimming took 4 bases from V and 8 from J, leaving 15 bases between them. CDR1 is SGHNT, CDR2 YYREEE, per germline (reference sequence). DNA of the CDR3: TGTGCCAGCAGCCTGTCGGGATCGTACGGCTACACCTTC. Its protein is CASSLSGSYGYTF.

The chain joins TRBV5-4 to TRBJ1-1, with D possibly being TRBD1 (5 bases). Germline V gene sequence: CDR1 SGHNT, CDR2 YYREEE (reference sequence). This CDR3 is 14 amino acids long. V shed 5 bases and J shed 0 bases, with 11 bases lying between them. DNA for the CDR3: TGTGCCAGCAGTATACAGGCCATGAACACTGAAGCTTTCTTT. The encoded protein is CASSIQAMNTEAFF. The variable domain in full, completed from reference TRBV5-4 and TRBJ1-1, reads ETGVTQSPTHLIKTRGQQVTLRCSSQSGHNTVSWYQQALGQGPQFIFQYYREEENGRGNFPPRFSGLQFPNYSSELNVNALELDDSALYLCASSIQAMNTEAFFGQGTRLTVV.

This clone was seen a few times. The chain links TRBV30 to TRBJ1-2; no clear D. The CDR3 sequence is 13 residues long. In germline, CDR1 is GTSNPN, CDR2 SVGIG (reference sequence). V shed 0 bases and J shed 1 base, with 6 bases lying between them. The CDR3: CAWSVLDNYGYTF. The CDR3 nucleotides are TGTGCCTGGAGTGTACTAGATAACTATGGCTACACCTTC.

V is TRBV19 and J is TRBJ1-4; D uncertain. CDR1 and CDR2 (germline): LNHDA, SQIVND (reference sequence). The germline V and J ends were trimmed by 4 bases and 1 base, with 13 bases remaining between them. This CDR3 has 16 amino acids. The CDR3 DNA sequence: TGTGCCAGTAGTACCCCCCCCGGGGTAACTAATGAAAAACTGTTTTTT. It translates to CASSTPPGVTNEKLFF.

CDR3 residues: CASSEERLLAGGNTEAFF. In DNA, the CDR3 is TGTGCCAGCAGTGAAGAGCGTCTGTTGGCAGGGGGTAACACTGAAGCTTTCTTT. The rearrangement uses TRBV2 and TRBJ1-1; TRBD1 matches 7 bases. CDR3 length: 18 amino acids. Germline V gene sequence: CDR1 SNHLY, CDR2 FYNNEI. With 1 base clipped from V and 2 bases from J, the junction kept 13 bases outside the gene matches.

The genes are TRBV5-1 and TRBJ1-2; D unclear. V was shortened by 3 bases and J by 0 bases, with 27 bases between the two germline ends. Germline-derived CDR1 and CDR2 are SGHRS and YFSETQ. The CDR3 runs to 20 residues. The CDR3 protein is CASSSIPSRTDGGPNYGYTF. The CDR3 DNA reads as TGCGCCAGCAGCTCAATCCCTAGTCGGACTGACGGAGGCCCTAACTATGGCTACACCTTC.

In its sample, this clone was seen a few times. CDR3 DNA: TGTGCCAGCAGCTTAGTCCACACCTCTGGAAACACCATATATTTT. Encoded protein: CASSLVHTSGNTIYF. The V and J genes are TRBV7-2 and TRBJ1-3; D ambiguous. This CDR3 contains 15 residues. Germline lookup yields CDR1 SGHTA and CDR2 FQGNSA. The V and J ends lost 1 base and 0 bases respectively, with 7 bases between them.

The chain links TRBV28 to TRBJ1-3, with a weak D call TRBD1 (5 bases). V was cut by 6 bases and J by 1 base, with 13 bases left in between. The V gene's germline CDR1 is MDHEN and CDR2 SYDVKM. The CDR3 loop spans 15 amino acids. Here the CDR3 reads CASSQMTASGNTIYF. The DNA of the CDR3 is TGTGCCAGCAGCCAAATGACAGCTTCTGGAAACACCATATATTTT.

The CDR3 region is CASSPGTAQGETQYF. As DNA, the CDR3 is TGTGCCAGCTCACCTGGGACAGCCCAGGGAGAGACCCAGTACTTC. The chain recombines TRBV18 with TRBJ2-5, with TRBD1 identical over 7 bases. The V segment lost 3 bases and the J segment 4 bases; nucleotides outside the gene matches: 8. The CDR3 runs 15 residues. In germline, CDR1 is KGHSH, CDR2 LQKENI.

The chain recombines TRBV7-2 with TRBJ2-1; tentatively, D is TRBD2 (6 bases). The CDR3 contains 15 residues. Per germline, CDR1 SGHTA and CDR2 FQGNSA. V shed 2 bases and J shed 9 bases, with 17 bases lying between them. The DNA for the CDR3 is TGTGCCAGCAGCTTAATGGCCGGAGGGCCGAGTGAGCAGTTCTTC. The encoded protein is CASSLMAGGPSEQFF.

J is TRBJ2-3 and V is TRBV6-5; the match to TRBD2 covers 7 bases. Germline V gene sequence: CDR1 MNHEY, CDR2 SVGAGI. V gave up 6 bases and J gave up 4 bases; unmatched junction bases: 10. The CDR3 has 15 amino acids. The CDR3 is CASSLLERGADTQYF. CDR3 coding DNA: TGTGCCAGCAGCCTCTTGGAGCGGGGTGCAGATACGCAGTATTTT.

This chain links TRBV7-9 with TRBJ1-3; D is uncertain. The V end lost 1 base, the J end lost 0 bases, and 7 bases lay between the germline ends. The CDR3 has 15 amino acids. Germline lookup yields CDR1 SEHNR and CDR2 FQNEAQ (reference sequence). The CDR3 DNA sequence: TGTGCCAGCAGCTTAGTAACCTACTCTGGAAACACCATATATTTT. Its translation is CASSLVTYSGNTIYF.

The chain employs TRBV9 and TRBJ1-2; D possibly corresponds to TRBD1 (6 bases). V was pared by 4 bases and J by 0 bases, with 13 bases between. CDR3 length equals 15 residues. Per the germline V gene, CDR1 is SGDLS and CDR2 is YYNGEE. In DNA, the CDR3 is TGTGCCAGCAGCCCCGGACAGATTCCTAACTATGGCTACACCTTC. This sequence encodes CASSPGQIPNYGYTF.

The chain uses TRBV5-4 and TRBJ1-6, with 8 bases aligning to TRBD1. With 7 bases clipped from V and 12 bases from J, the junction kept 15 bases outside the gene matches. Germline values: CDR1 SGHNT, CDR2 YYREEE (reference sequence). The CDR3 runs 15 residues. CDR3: CASLPAPGTGGPLHF. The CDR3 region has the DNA TGTGCCAGCTTACCAGCCCCAGGGACAGGTGGACCCCTCCACTTT.

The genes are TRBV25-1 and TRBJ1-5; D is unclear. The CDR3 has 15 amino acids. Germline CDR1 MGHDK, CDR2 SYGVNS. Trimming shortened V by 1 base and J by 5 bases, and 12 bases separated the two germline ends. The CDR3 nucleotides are TGTGCCAGCAGTGAATCTATTTTGGCGGATCAGCCCCAGCATTTT. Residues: CASSESILADQPQHF. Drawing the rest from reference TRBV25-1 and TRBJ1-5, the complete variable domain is EADIYQTPRYLVIGTGKKITLECSQTMGHDKMYWYQQDPGMELHLIHYSYGVNSTEKGDLSSESTVSRIRTEHFPLTLESARPSHTSQYLCASSESILADQPQHFGDGTRLSIL.